This T cell receptor (beta chain) was recovered during a study of beta chain features in type 1 diabetes. J was trimmed by 10 bases and V by 5 bases; bases with no gene match: 5. This CDR3 spans 12 amino acids. Germline V lookup: CDR1 SNHLY, CDR2 FYNNEI. This clone was observed many times. What was sequenced were expressed TCRB transcripts, since all of the isolated RNA had been reverse transcribed. Mean read depth for naive, central memory and regulatory T cell samples was approximately 3.57 million reads. The protocol was immunoSEQ multiplex PCR, while the TCRdb copy is restricted to in-frame clones and leaves out a portion. The table has a few hundred thousand clones, around 26% seen once.

The sequence was collected from a man aged 30 to 45 in good health. The chain couples TRBV2 to TRBJ1-3; 7 nucleotides align to TRBD1. Input material: central memory CD4+ T cells from blood. The CDR3 loop is CASSFTGETIYF. The CDR3 region has the DNA TGTGCCAGCAGTTTCACAGGGGAGACCATATATTTT.